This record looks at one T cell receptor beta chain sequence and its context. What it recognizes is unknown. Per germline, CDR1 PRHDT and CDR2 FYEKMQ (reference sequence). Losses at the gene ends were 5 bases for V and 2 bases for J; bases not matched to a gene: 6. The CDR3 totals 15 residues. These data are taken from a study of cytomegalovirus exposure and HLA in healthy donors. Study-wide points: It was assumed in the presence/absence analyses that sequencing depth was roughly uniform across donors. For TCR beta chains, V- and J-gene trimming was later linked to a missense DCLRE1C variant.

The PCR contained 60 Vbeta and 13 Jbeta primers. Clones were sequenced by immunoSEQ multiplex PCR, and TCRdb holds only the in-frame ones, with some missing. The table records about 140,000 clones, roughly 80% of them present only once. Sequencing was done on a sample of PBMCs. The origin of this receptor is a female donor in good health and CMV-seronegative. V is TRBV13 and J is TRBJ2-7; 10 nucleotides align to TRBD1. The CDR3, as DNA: TGTGCCAGCAGCCCATCGGACAGGGGGACCTACGAGCAGTACTTC. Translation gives CASSPSDRGTYEQYF.